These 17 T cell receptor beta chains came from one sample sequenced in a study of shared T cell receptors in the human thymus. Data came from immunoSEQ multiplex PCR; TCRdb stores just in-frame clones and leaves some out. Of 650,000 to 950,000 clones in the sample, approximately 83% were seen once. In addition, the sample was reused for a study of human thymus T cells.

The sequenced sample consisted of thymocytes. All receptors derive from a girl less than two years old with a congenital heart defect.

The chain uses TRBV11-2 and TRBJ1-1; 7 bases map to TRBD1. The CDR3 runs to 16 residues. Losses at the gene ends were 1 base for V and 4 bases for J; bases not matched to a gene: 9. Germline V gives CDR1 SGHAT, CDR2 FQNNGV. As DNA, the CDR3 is TGTGCCAGCAGCTTAGTCCACAGGGGAAATTGCACTGAAGCTTTCTTT. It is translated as CASSLVHRGNCTEAFF. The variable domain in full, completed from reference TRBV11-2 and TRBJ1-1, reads EAGVAQSPRYKIIEKRQSVAFWCNPISGHATLYWYQQILGQGPKLLIQFQNNGVVDDSQLPKDRFSAERLKGVDSTLKIQPAKLEDSAVYLCASSLVHRGNCTEAFFGQGTRLTVV.

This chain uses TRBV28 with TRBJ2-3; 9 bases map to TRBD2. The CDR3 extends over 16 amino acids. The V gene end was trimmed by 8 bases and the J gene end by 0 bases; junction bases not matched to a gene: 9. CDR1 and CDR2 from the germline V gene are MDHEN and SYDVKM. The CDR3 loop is CASLRGGGTSTDTQYF. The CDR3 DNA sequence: TGTGCCAGCTTACGCGGGGGGGGCACTAGCACAGATACGCAGTATTTT.

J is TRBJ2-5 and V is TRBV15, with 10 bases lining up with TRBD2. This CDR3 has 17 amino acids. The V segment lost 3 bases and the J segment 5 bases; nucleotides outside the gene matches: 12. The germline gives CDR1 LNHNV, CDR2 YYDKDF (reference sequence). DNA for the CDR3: TGTGCCACCAGCAGGGTCGATAGCGGGGGGACAAGGGAGACCCAGTACTTC. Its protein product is CATSRVDSGGTRETQYF.

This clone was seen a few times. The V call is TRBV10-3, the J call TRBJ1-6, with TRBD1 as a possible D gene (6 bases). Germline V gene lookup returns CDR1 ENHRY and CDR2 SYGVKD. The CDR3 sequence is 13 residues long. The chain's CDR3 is CAGGGRENSPLHF. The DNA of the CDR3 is TGTGCGGGGGGGGGCAGGGAAAATTCACCCCTCCACTTT.

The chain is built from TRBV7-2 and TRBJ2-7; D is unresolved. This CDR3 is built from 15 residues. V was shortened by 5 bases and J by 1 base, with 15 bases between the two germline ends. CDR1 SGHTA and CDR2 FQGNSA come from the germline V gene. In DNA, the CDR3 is TGTGCCAGCAGCCAACTCTCCCTCCAATCCTACGAGCAGTACTTC. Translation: CASSQLSLQSYEQYF.

CDR3 sequence: CASSSGTGLMNTEAFF. DNA for the CDR3: TGTGCCAGCAGCTCCGGGACAGGGCTCATGAACACTGAAGCTTTCTTT. V gene TRBV7-6 combines with J gene TRBJ1-1; 9 bases map to TRBD1. Germline trimming cut 4 bases from V and 0 bases from J; bases unmatched to any gene: 6. The CDR3 sequence is 16 residues long. Germline V CDR1 and CDR2: SGHVS, FNYEAQ.

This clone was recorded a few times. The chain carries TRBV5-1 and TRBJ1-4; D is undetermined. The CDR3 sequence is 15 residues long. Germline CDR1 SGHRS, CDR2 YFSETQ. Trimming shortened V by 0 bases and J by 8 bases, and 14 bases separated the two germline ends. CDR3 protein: CASSLARPSGEKLFF. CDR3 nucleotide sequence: TGCGCCAGCAGCTTGGCCCGCCCTTCCGGGGAAAAACTGTTTTTT.

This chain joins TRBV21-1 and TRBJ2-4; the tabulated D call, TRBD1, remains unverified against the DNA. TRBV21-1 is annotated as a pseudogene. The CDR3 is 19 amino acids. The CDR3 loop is CASSIWDRGLPKEKNIQYF. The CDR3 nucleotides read TGTGCCAGCAGCATTTGGGACAGGGGGCTCCCAAAAGAGAAAAACATTCAGTACTTC.

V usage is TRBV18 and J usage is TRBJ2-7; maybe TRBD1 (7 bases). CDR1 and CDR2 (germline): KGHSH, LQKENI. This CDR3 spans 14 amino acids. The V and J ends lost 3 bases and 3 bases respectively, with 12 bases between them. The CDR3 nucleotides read TGTGCCAGCTCACCTCAGGGGGGAGACTACGAGCAGTACTTC. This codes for CASSPQGGDYEQYF.

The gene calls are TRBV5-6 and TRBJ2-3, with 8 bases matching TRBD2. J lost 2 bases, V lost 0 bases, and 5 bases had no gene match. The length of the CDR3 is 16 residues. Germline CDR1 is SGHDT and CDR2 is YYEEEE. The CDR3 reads CASSLALLADTDTQYF. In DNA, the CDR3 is TGTGCCAGCAGCTTGGCCTTACTAGCGGACACAGATACGCAGTATTTT.

CDR3 protein: CASSESGVAGDYNEQFF. Written as DNA, the CDR3 is TGTGCCAGCAGTGAATCTGGGGTAGCGGGGGACTACAATGAGCAGTTCTTC. The chain is built from TRBV6-1 and TRBJ2-1, with 9 nucleotides matching TRBD2. Trimming removed 2 bases from V and 3 bases from J; junction bases left unmatched: 8. This CDR3 is built from 17 residues. Germline CDR1 MNHNS, CDR2 SASEGT.

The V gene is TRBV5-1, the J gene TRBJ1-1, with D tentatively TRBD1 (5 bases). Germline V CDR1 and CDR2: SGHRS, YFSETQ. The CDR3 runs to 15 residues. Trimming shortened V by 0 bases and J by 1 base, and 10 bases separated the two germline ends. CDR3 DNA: TGCGCCAGCAGCTTGGTGTCCACAGGGAACACTGAAGCTTTCTTT. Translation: CASSLVSTGNTEAFF.

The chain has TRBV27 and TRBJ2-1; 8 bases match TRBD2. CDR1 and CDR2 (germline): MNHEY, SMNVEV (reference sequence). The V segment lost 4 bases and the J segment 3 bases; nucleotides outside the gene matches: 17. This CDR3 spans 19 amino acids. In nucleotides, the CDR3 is TGTGCCAGCAGTTCTCTACTCGCGGGGGGCCCTTCTTACTACAATGAGCAGTTCTTC. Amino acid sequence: CASSSLLAGGPSYYNEQFF.

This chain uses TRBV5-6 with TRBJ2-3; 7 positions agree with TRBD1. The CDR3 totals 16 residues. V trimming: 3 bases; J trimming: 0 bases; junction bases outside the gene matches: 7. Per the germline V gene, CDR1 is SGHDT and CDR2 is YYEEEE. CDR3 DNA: TGTGCCAGCAGCTCCCCTACAGGGGCTAGCACAGATACGCAGTATTTT. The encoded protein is CASSSPTGASTDTQYF.

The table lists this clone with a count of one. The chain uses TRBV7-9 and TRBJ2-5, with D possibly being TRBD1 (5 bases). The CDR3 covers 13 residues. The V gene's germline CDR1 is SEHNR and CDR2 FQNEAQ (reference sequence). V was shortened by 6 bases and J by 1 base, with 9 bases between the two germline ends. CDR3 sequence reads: CASRFQGQETQYF. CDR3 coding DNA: TGTGCCAGCAGATTCCAGGGCCAAGAGACCCAGTACTTC.

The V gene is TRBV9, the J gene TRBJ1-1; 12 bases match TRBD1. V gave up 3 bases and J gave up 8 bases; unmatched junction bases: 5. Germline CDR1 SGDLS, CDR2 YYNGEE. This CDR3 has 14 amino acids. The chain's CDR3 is CASSARDRGPEAFF. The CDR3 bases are TGTGCCAGCAGCGCCCGGGACAGGGGGCCCGAAGCTTTCTTT.

CDR3 DNA sequence: TGTGCCAGCAGCTACGACAGGGACGGCTATGGCTACACCTTC. Translated, it gives CASSYDRDGYGYTF. This sequence joins TRBV5-8 and TRBJ1-2; 7 positions agree with TRBD1. The CDR3 has 14 amino acids. Germline assignment: CDR1 SGHTS and CDR2 YDEGEE. Trimming took 3 bases from V and 4 from J; bases not matched to a gene: 6.